This TCR beta chain was profiled in a study of blood T cell repertoires in COVID-19. In the study overall: The United States, Italy and Spain supplied acute and convalescent COVID-19 samples. From T cells, B-cell-depleted T cells, or PBMCs came the material, which was cDNA or gDNA.

V was clipped by 8 bases and J by 1 base, with 11 bases between them. Germline lookup yields CDR1 LNHDA and CDR2 SQIVND (reference sequence). The length of the CDR3 is 13 residues. Some clones are missing from TCRdb's copy, which holds only in-frame ones; the method was immunoSEQ multiplex PCR. The sample consists of just under 150,000 clones, more than 80% of them appearing once. The sample comprised peripheral blood. This clonotype originated in a human donor in a cohort sampled during active COVID-19. This chain connects TRBV19 to TRBJ1-1; tentatively, D is TRBD1 (6 bases). The CDR3 DNA follows: TGTGCCAGTTTGACAGGAGGGAACACTGAAGCTTTCTTT. This gives the protein CASLTGGNTEAFF.